This TCR beta chain was profiled in a study of T cells in Graves' hyperthyroidism and ophthalmopathy. This clonotype was recorded a few times. Using RNA transcripts as the source, TCR beta CDR3 regions were amplified. RT-PCR in the first round (using the HTBI primer set) targeted the TCR CDR3. TCRdb reprocessed the multiplex PCR reads with MiXCR, giving one entry per CDR3 protein. The top ten clones hold around 18% of a sample with hundreds of thousands of distinct CDR3 sequences, 15% to 20% of them seen once. Unmatched junction bases numbered 7, after V lost 3 bases and J lost 4 bases. This CDR3 comprises 15 residues. Germline CDR1 reads KGHDR; CDR2 reads SFDVKD.

This clonotype was obtained from a woman aged 18-30 years with Graves' hyperthyroidism. Sample: blood. The V call is TRBV24-1, the J call TRBJ2-7; 8 bases are a match to TRBD1. In DNA form, the CDR3 reads TGTGCCACCAGTGATGACCGACAGGGGAGTTACGAGCAGTACTTC. Translation: CATSDDRQGSYEQYF.